This T cell receptor (beta chain) is drawn from a study of graft-versus-host responses after intestinal transplantation. Study-level information: Recipients received multivisceral, liver-intestinal, or isolated intestinal transplants. Once they had received anti-thymocyte globulin induction, all recipients took tacrolimus and steroids for approximately three years.

Note on this clone: The antigen remains undetermined.

Regarding the study as a whole: GvH clones turned up in recipient marrow; some had shown up first in ileum or blood.

TCRdb keeps only in-frame clones here, not all; method: immunoSEQ multiplex PCR. The sample lists 60,000 to 65,000 clones, approximately 88% seen once, with around 1.8% in the top ten. The CDR3 spans 13 residues. CDR1 is MDHEN and CDR2 is SYDVKM in the germline V gene. Trimming removed 4 bases at V and 6 bases at J, with 12 bases between. Both intraepithelial and lamina propria lymphocytes were released by processing graft tissue. The J gene is TRBJ1-2, the V gene TRBV28; D remains ambiguous. This receptor was obtained from a human patient who received an intestinal transplant, so some T cells may come from the graft donor. The sample was ileum tissue, taken about 350 days after transplant. The CDR3 spells CASSSVYSDGYTF. CDR3 DNA sequence: TGTGCCAGCAGTTCAGTATATAGCGATGGCTACACCTTC.